The 18 T cell receptor beta chains below were found in one sample sequenced in a study of blood T cells in healthy people across ages (dated by TCRdb to the mid-2010s). The method behind the library was 5' RACE. The listed sequencing device is Illumina HiSeq 2500. A second 7 to 11 cycle PCR used a sample-barcoded 5' primer and a J-beta primer mix. TCRdb passed the public sequencing reads through fastp at Q25 and MiXCR, retaining productive beta sequences. One record per CDR3 amino acid sequence lists the most common genes and DNA. Here the sample has roughly 2 million distinct CDR3 sequences; around half occur a single time. The ten largest clones represent over 2% of the sample. The material sequenced was blood. Every receptor here comes from a woman in her 40s in good health.

The V and J genes are TRBV4-1 and TRBJ2-3; TRBD2 is a possible D gene (5 bases). Deletions cut 0 bases from V and 6 bases from J, with 13 bases between. This CDR3 has 15 residues. Germline V gene data show CDR1 as MGHRA and CDR2 as YSYEKL. The CDR3 protein is CASSQEAGLGDTQYF. In nucleotides, the CDR3 is TGCGCCAGCAGCCAAGAGGCGGGCCTAGGCGATACGCAGTATTTT.

CDR3 region: CASSLDQGSGANVLTF. The CDR3 DNA reads as TGTGCCAGCAGCTTAGATCAAGGGTCTGGGGCCAACGTCCTGACTTTC. This chain links TRBV11-2 with TRBJ2-6; D remains unclear. CDR3 size: 16 residues. Germline lookup yields CDR1 SGHAT and CDR2 FQNNGV. The V gene lost 0 bases and the J gene lost 1 base, with 7 bases spanning the gap.

In this sample, this clonotype turned up a few times. The chain combines TRBV6-1 with TRBJ2-7, with unresolved D. The CDR3 length is 14 residues. Germline-derived CDR1 and CDR2 are MNHNS and SASEGT. V was shortened by 1 base and J by 1 base, with 8 bases between the two germline ends. The CDR3 spells CASSEGFRSYEQYF. CDR3 nucleotides: TGTGCCAGCAGTGAAGGGTTTAGGTCCTACGAGCAGTACTTC.

This clonotype came up a few times. V and J are TRBV5-5 and TRBJ1-4; no definite D call. Germline loops: CDR1 SGHKS, CDR2 YYEKEE (reference sequence). Trimming cost V 3 bases and J 3 bases, with 12 bases left between them. There are 15 residues in the CDR3. In DNA, the CDR3 is TGTGCCAGCAGCTCCCTCCCTAGATCTAATGAAAAACTGTTTTTT. Protein product: CASSSLPRSNEKLFF.

The chain recombines TRBV7-2 with TRBJ2-3, with D tentatively TRBD2 (6 bases). The CDR3 has 17 amino acids. The germline CDR1 and CDR2 sequences are SGHTA and FQGNSA. V lost 4 bases and J 3 bases, leaving 20 bases between the germline ends. Written as DNA, the CDR3 is TGTGCCAGCAGCTACAACGCTCGACTAGAGTATACAGATACGCAGTATTTT. Encoded protein: CASSYNARLEYTDTQYF.

The rearrangement joins TRBV11-3 to TRBJ1-6; D gene uncertain. Trimming took off 0 bases at V and 7 bases at J, with 4 bases between the two ends. The germline gives CDR1 SGHNT, CDR2 YENEEA. This CDR3 has 13 residues. CDR3 DNA sequence: TGTGCCAGCAGCTTAGATAGGAATTCACCCCTCCACTTT. Translated, it gives CASSLDRNSPLHF.

The chain employs TRBV6-5 and TRBJ2-3; D may correspond to TRBD1 or TRBD2 (5 bases each). This CDR3 spans 13 amino acids. V gave up 6 bases and J gave up 11 bases, with 18 bases separating them. From germline, CDR1 is MNHEY and CDR2 SVGAGI. The CDR3 reads CASRNPGSQEQYF. As DNA, the CDR3 is TGTGCCAGCAGAAATCCAGGGAGCCAAGAGCAGTATTTT.

In its sample, this clonotype was seen a few times. This sequence joins TRBV16 and TRBJ2-1; D might be TRBD1 or TRBD2, each matching 6 bases. CDR1 KGHSY and CDR2 FQNENV come from the germline V gene. The CDR3 spans 13 residues. V dropped 0 bases and J dropped 8 bases, with 8 bases sitting between them. CDR3 DNA sequence: TGTGCCAGCAGCCAATCTAGGGGGGATGAGCAGTTCTTC. Protein sequence: CASSQSRGDEQFF.

This clonotype was seen more than once but under ten times. The chain couples TRBV9 to TRBJ2-1; TRBD1 agrees at 8 bases. Trimming at V came to 0 bases and at J to 4 bases, leaving 3 bases not matched to a gene. Germline V gene data show CDR1 as SGDLS and CDR2 as YYNGEE. This CDR3 region has 15 residues. The CDR3 region is CASSVVGQGYNEQFF. CDR3 nucleotide sequence: TGTGCCAGCAGCGTAGTTGGACAGGGTTACAATGAGCAGTTCTTC. The variable domain in full, completed from reference TRBV9 and TRBJ2-1, reads DSGVTQTPKHLITATGQRVTLRCSPRSGDLSVYWYQQSLDQGLQFLIQYYNGEERAKGNILERFSAQQFPDLHSELNLSSLELGDSALYFCASSVVGQGYNEQFFGPGTRLTVL.

The chain has TRBV11-2 and TRBJ2-5; TRBD1 agrees at 9 bases. Judging by the DNA end, TRBJ2-7 fits better; the J call may be wrong. CDR1 and CDR2 from the germline V gene are SGHAT and FQNNGV. The CDR3 is made up of 16 amino acids. The CDR3 protein is CASSLGPGQGTYEQYF. The CDR3 coding sequence is TGTGCCAGCAGCTTAGGCCCGGGACAGGGAACCTACGAGCAGTACTTC.

CDR3 amino acids: CASSLQTGGANTEAFF. The CDR3 DNA is TGCGCCAGCAGCTTGCAGACAGGGGGCGCGAACACTGAAGCTTTCTTT. The chain joins TRBV5-1 to TRBJ1-1; TRBD1 agrees at 10 bases. This CDR3 comprises 16 residues. V shed 1 base, J shed 1 base, and the junction held 4 bases outside the gene matches. The V gene's germline CDR1 is SGHRS and CDR2 YFSETQ.

This clonotype was counted once. CDR3 protein: CASSSPTSGYTDTQYF. The CDR3 coding sequence is TGTGCCAGCAGTTCCCCGACTAGCGGGTACACAGATACGCAGTATTTT. This sequence joins TRBV28 and TRBJ2-3, with 10 bases lining up with TRBD2. Germline assignment: CDR1 MDHEN and CDR2 SYDVKM. The V segment lost 4 bases and the J segment 2 bases; nucleotides outside the gene matches: 6. This CDR3 has 16 amino acids.

This clonotype has just a few counts. The rearrangement links TRBV4-2 to TRBJ2-3; 7 nucleotides agree with TRBD1. CDR1 is LGHNA and CDR2 is YNFKEQ in the germline V gene. Trimming at V came to 0 bases and at J to 6 bases, leaving 9 bases not matched to a gene. The length of the CDR3 is 16 residues. The CDR3 spells CASSQEFRQGSDTQYF. CDR3 in DNA: TGTGCCAGCAGCCAAGAATTCCGACAGGGCTCGGATACGCAGTATTTT.

This clonotype appeared a few times. The chain links TRBV7-8 to TRBJ2-3; 8 bases match TRBD1. V was pared by 3 bases and J by 0 bases, with 14 bases of the junction left unmatched. The germline V gene encodes CDR1 SGHVS and CDR2 FQNEAQ. This CDR3 is built from 19 residues. DNA for the CDR3: TGTGCCAGCAGCTTGTCCCGTAGACAGGGGAGGCCTAGCACAGATACGCAGTATTTT. It translates to CASSLSRRQGRPSTDTQYF. Full variable domain (remainder filled in from reference TRBV7-8 and TRBJ2-3): GAGVSQSPRYKVAKRGQDVALRCDPISGHVSLFWYQQALGQGPEFLTYFQNEAQLDKSGLPSDRFFAERPEGSVSTLKIQRTQQEDSAVYLCASSLSRRQGRPSTDTQYFGPGTRLTVL.

This chain joins TRBV3-1 and TRBJ2-5; D perhaps matches TRBD1 (6 bases). V lost 5 bases and J 4 bases, leaving 14 bases between the germline ends. CDR1 is LGHDT and CDR2 is YNNKEL in the germline V gene (reference sequence). The CDR3 spans 14 residues. The CDR3 loop reads CASSDVQGRETQYF. CDR3 bases: TGTGCCAGCAGCGACGTTCAGGGGCGAGAGACCCAGTACTTC.

This chain connects TRBV7-2 to TRBJ2-1; 7 bases fit TRBD1. CDR3 size: 16 residues. Per germline, CDR1 SGHTA and CDR2 FQGNSA. V was clipped by 1 base and J by 6 bases; unmatched bases: 9. The CDR3 region has the DNA TGTGCCAGCAGCTTAGTCTCGACAGGGTTTCGCAATGAGCAGTTCTTC. Its translation is CASSLVSTGFRNEQFF.

This chain links TRBV4-2 with TRBJ1-2; D remains ambiguous. The germline gives CDR1 LGHNA, CDR2 YNFKEQ. The CDR3 is 12 amino acids. The germline V and J ends were trimmed by 0 bases and 8 bases, with 7 bases remaining between them. CDR3: CASSQDLTGYTF. CDR3 coding DNA: TGTGCCAGCAGCCAAGATCTGACAGGCTACACCTTC.

The V gene is TRBV5-6, the J gene TRBJ1-2; D may be TRBD1 (5 bases). CDR3 length: 16 residues. Trimming cost V 4 bases and J 4 bases, with 20 bases left between them. The germline gives CDR1 SGHDT, CDR2 YYEEEE. CDR3 DNA sequence: TGTGCCAGCAGCCCACAAGGTCGGGGGAGACCCTATGGCTACACCTTC. Amino acids: CASSPQGRGRPYGYTF.